The entry below describes one T cell receptor beta chain. Its target is not known. Time point meaning: cycle 4 day 1 (C4D1), after five to seven weeks of nivolumab. There was relapse after autologous stem cell transplantation in every patient, and there was variation in brentuximab vedotin exposure. The data derive from a study of PD-1 blockade in classical Hodgkin lymphoma. There are 16 residues in the CDR3. Trimming stripped 1 base from V and 6 bases from J, with 13 bases between. In germline, CDR1 is SNHLY, CDR2 FYNNEI. Points from the study as a whole: Healthy donors reportedly exceeded newly diagnosed patients in baseline TCR diversity. Sources of repertoire differences remain undefined, possibly disease activity or prior therapy. TCR diversity rose significantly by C4D1 in CD4+ but not CD8+ cells.

Data came from immunoSEQ multiplex PCR; TCRdb stores just in-frame clones and leaves some out. The sample consists of about 28,000 clones, roughly 78% of them appearing once. The V call is TRBV2, the J call TRBJ1-6; D remains ambiguous. The input for sequencing was peripheral blood mononuclear cells (PBMCs), taken before the fourth cycle of nivolumab. This receptor was taken from a human donor with classical Hodgkin lymphoma. The CDR3 nucleotides read TGTGCCAGCAGTGAAGAGGGCGGTCTTTTTAATTCACCCCTCCACTTT. Its translation: CASSEEGGLFNSPLHF.